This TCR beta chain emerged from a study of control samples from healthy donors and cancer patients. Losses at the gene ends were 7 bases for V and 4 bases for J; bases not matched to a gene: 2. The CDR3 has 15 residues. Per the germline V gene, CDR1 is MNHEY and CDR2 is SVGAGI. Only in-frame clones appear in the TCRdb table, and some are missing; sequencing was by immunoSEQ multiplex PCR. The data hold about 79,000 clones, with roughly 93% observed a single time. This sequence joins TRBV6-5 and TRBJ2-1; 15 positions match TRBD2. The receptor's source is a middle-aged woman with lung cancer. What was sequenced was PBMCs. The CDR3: CASTGLAGGYNEQFF. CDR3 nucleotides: TGTGCCAGCACCGGACTAGCGGGGGGGTACAATGAGCAGTTCTTC.